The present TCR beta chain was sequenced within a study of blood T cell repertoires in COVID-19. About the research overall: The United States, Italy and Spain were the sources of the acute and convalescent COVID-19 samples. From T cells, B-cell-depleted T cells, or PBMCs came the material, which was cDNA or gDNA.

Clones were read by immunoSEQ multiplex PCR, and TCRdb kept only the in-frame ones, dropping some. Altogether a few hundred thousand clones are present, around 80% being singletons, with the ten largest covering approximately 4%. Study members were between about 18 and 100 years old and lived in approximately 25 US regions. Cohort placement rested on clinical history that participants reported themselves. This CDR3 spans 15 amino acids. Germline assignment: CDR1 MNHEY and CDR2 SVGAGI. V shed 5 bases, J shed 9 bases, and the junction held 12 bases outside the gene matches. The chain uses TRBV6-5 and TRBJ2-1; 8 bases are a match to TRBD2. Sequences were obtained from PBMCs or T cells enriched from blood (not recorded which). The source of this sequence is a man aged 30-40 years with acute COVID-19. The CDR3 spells CASSLEVAGTTEQFF. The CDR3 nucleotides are TGTGCCAGCAGTCTCGAAGTAGCGGGAACTACTGAGCAGTTCTTC.